This TCR beta chain was captured by sequencing in a study of CD8 T cells in Susac syndrome. An amount of RNA that ranged from about 0.45 to 1 ug was reverse transcribed with random hexamers. The immunoSEQ assay covered 54 Vbeta and 13 Jbeta segments for CDR3. MiXCR, run by TCRdb on the immunoSEQ multiplex PCR reads, gives a single entry per CDR3 protein. In the table there are tens of thousands of distinct CDR3 sequences, 93% of which are singletons. In germline, CDR1 is MDHEN, CDR2 SYDVKM. This CDR3 is 14 amino acids long. V was clipped by 4 bases and J by 5 bases, with 14 bases between them. The chain recombines TRBV28 with TRBJ1-2; D is undetermined. The sequence came from a human donor with multiple sclerosis. Sequenced: CD8+ T cells from PBMCs. This chain's CDR3 is CASSSPDDGYGYTF. For the CDR3, the DNA is TGTGCCAGCAGTTCGCCGGACGACGGGTATGGCTACACCTTC.